The entry that follows covers one TCR beta chain sequence. This sample was included in a study of blood T cell repertoires in COVID-19. In assigning cohorts, the study relied on participant-reported clinical history. CDR3 length: 12 amino acids. Germline V gives CDR1 SGDLS, CDR2 YYNGEE. V shed 6 bases and J shed 5 bases, with 10 bases lying between them. Methods used by the authors: Counts of nucleated cells, estimated from reference gene primer amplification, were obtained. Data came from immunoSEQ multiplex PCR; TCRdb stores just in-frame clones and leaves some out. Clone size and V and J calls were adopted from that table, with D and trimming inferred from the DNA. This table has roughly 400,000 clones, roughly 90% appearing once.

The source is a woman aged 18-29 years who had been exposed to COVID-19. The chain links TRBV9 to TRBJ2-3; D is unclear. Sequenced material: PBMCs or T cells enriched from blood (not recorded which). CDR3: CASTLRGDTQYF. The DNA for the CDR3 is TGTGCCAGCACCTTACGCGGAGATACGCAGTATTTT.